This TCR beta chain was sequenced during a study of T cell responses to AZD1222 COVID-19 vaccine. Study-wide results and limits: The study sampled repertoires only after the peak T cell response. Donors, mostly white British, included more females; clonal diversity was possibly underestimated. Reports indicate that nearly half of spike-specific TCRs are directed at unmutated variant regions. The number of AZD1222 recipients seropositive at baseline was only five or six.

The table came from immunoSEQ multiplex PCR; TCRdb's copy has only in-frame clones and leaves some out. The sample contains roughly 100,000 clones, 88% of which appear only once. Germline assignment: CDR1 SEHNR and CDR2 FQNEAQ (reference sequence). CDR3 size: 15 residues. Deletions cut 1 base from V and 5 bases from J, with 11 bases between. Details on this clone: The antigen is not known.

The specimen comprised peripheral blood, sampled 28 days after the second AZD1222 dose. This TCR was recovered from an adult who received the AZD1222 COVID-19 vaccine. The chain recombines TRBV7-9 with TRBJ2-2; D perhaps matches TRBD1 (6 bases). CDR3 coding DNA: TGTGCCAGCAGCTTAGACTCAGGGGCAACCGGGGAGCTGTTTTTT. Translating it yields CASSLDSGATGELFF.